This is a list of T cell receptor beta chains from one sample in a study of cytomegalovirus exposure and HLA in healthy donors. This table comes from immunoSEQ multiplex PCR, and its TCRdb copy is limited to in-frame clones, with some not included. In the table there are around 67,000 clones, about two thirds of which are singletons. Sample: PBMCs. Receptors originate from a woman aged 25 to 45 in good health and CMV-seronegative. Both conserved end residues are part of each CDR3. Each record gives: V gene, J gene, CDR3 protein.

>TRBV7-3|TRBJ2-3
CASSLTGGMTDTQYF
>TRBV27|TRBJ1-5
CASSDLAWGQGSNQPQHF
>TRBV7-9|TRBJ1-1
CASRSNGRGSIAFF
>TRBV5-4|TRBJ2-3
CASSIGLASTDTQYF
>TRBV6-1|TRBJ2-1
CASSDWGRGRGDEQFF
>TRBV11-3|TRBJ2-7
CASSPGVGLYEQYF
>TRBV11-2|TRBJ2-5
CASSLFSSKETQYF
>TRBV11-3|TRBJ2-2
CASRRVAGTGELFF
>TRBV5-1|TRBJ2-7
CASSSDRVPLDEQYF
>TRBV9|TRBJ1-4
CASSVSPQGTNEKLFF
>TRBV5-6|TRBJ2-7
CASSKGTSGYEQYF
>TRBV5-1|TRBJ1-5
CASSLDTGNQPQHF
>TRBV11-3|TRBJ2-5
CASSSSYGGVRETQYF
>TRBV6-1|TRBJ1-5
CASNDRNQPQHF
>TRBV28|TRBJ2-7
CASRSTGRGYEQYF
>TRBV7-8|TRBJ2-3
CAVRANPSTDTQYF
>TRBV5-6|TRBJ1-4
CASSLYATNEKLFF
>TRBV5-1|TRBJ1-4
CASSQGQANEKLFF
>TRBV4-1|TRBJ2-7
CASSQGDREGEQYF
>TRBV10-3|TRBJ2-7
CAISERDRAGEQYF
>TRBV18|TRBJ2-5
CASSPTPRETQYF
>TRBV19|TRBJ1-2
CACQTGGSDYGYTF
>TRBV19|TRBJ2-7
CASSIVGSYEQYF
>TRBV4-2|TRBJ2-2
CASSQGRAGELFF
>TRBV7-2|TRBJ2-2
CASNPQGLNTGELFF
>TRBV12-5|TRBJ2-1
CASGPGRNEQFF
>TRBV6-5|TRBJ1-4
CASSYSSYRRNEKLFF
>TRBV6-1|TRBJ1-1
CASSELQGRGNTEAFF
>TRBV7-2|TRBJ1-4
CASSSGDEKLFF
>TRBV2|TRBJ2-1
CASRAGKTYNVEQFF
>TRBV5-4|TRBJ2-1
CASSFASGGANEQFF
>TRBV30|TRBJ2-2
CAWSAGTGNTGELFF
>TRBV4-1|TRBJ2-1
CASSQDHTPGLAGGLSYNEQFF
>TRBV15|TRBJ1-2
CATSRDLDRAHYGYTF
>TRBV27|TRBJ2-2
CASSLSGRGTGELFF
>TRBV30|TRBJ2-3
CAWSAGGARSTDTQYF
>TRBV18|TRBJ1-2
CASSIGTAYGYTF
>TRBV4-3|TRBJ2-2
CASSHFLWNTGELFF
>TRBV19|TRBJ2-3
CASSDTNSDTQYF
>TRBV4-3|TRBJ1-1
CASSQADSGQANTEAFF
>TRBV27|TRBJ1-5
CASSLVRGGQPQHF